This is a list of T cell receptor beta chains from one sample in a study of blood T cell repertoires in COVID-19. The method was immunoSEQ multiplex PCR; TCRdb's version includes in-frame clones alone and lacks a portion of them. The data contain 230,000 or so clones, around 84% of them singletons. Material: peripheral blood. These receptors all stem from a woman in her thirties or forties who had recovered from COVID-19. The CDR3 runs from the conserved cysteine through the conserved F or W. D genes are given only for firm matches. For some rows the clone size is stated as once, few or many, or as a class when expanded; others skip it.

- | - | TRBJ2-1 | TRBV2 | TGTGCCAGCAGCGCGTACAATGAGCAGTTCTTC | CASSAYNEQFF
TRBD2 | - | TRBJ2-1 | TRBV4-3 | TGCGCCAGCAGCCAGGGGACTAGCCAGCAGTTCTTC | CASSQGTSQQFF
- | few | TRBJ2-5 | TRBV27 | TGTGCCAGCAGTTTGCAAGGGGCGTCGGAGACCCAGTACTTC | CASSLQGASETQYF
TRBD1 | - | TRBJ2-1 | TRBV10-3 | TGTGCCATCAGTGAGTCTGTGACAGGGTCAATCTACAATGAGCAGTTCTTC | CAISESVTGSIYNEQFF
TRBD1 | - | TRBJ2-7 | TRBV4-3 | TGCGCCAGCAGCCAAGATCTGAGGACAGGGGGCTCCTACGAGCAGTACTTC | CASSQDLRTGGSYEQYF
TRBD1 | - | TRBJ1-5 | TRBV19 | TGTGCCAGTAGTATCCACAGGGGGCCTCAGCCCCAGCATTTT | CASSIHRGPQPQHF
TRBD2 | - | TRBJ2-7 | TRBV27 | TGTGCCAGCCGACGCCCGGGGGGCTACGAGCAGTACTTC | CASRRPGGYEQYF
TRBD1 | - | TRBJ1-4 | TRBV18 | TGTGCCAGCTCACCACCTTCGGGGGACAGGGGTTCTAATGAAAAACTGTTTTTT | CASSPPSGDRGSNEKLFF
- | once | TRBJ1-2 | TRBV7-2 | TGTGCCAGCAGCTCCCGCCCCGGGACAACATATGGCTACACCTTC | CASSSRPGTTYGYTF
- | - | TRBJ1-6 | TRBV6-6 | TGTGCCAGCAGTTACTCGATGGGGGGTAATTCACCCCTCCACTTT | CASSYSMGGNSPLHF
- | - | TRBJ2-3 | TRBV24-1 | TGTGCCACCAGTGATTTGGATAGCAGGGGAACAGATACGCAGTATTTT | CATSDLDSRGTDTQYF
- | - | TRBJ1-1 | TRBV3-1/TRBV3-2 | TGTGCCAGCAGCCAATCGAGGTTGCTAATGGCTGAAGCTTTCTTT | CASSQSRLLMAEAFF
TRBD1 | - | TRBJ2-7 | TRBV5-1 | TGCGCCAGCAGCAATTCGGACAGGGCGTTCCACGAGCAGTACTTC | CASSNSDRAFHEQYF
TRBD1 | large | TRBJ1-6 | TRBV9 | TGTGCCAGCAGCCAGGGACAGGGGAATTCACCCCTCCACTTT | CASSQGQGNSPLHF
TRBD1 | - | TRBJ1-2 | TRBV7-2 | TGTGCCAGCAGCCGGGACAGGGGGCTACGGGGCTACACCTTC | CASSRDRGLRGYTF
TRBD1 | - | TRBJ2-5 | TRBV4-3 | TGCGCCAGCAGCCAACACCGTCCGGGACAGGGGTCTGGGACCCAGTACTTC | CASSQHRPGQGSGTQYF
TRBD1 | - | TRBJ1-1 | TRBV2 | TGTGCCAGCAGGACGGGACAGGGTGTCCCTGAAGCTTTCTTT | CASRTGQGVPEAFF
- | - | TRBJ2-3 | TRBV19 | TGTGCCAGTAGGCTGACAACAAGCACAGATACGCAGTATTTT | CASRLTTSTDTQYF
TRBD2 | - | TRBJ2-5 | TRBV5-6 | TGTGCCAGCAGCCGACTAGCGGGGGACATACAAGAGACCCAGTACTTC | CASSRLAGDIQETQYF
TRBD1 | - | TRBJ2-5 | TRBV11-1 | TGTGCCAGCGAATCTGGGCAGGGGGCCGAGACCCAGTACTTC | CASESGQGAETQYF
- | few | TRBJ2-3 | TRBV11-2 | TGTGCCAGCAGCTTAGGAAGTCGGAGCACAGATACGCAGTATTTT | CASSLGSRSTDTQYF
- | - | TRBJ2-2 | TRBV7-2 | TGTGCCAGCAGCTTATACAGCCCCACCGGGGAGCTGTTTTTT | CASSLYSPTGELFF
- | - | TRBJ2-1 | TRBV25-1 | TGTGCCAGCAGTGGGGCAGGGCCCTACAATGAGCAGTTCTTC | CASSGAGPYNEQFF
- | few | TRBJ1-2 | TRBV7-9 | TGTGCCAGCAGCCGGGAAAACTATGGCTACACCTTC | CASSRENYGYTF
- | - | TRBJ2-2 | TRBV3-1/TRBV3-2 | TGTGCCAGCAGCCAAGTTCTCGGGGGTGCCGGGGAGCTGTTTTTT | CASSQVLGGAGELFF
- | - | TRBJ1-2 | TRBV3-1/TRBV3-2 | TGTGCCAGCAGCCAGTTTGCGGCTATCAGTAACTATGGCTACACCTTC | CASSQFAAISNYGYTF
- | - | TRBJ1-1 | TRBV5-1 | TGCGCCAGCAGAAAAGCCGGGAACACTGAAGCTTTCTTT | CASRKAGNTEAFF